The 4 T cell receptor beta chains below all came from one sample that was sequenced in a study of cytomegalovirus exposure and HLA in healthy donors. Both 60 Vbeta primers and 13 Jbeta primers went into the PCR. Clones were sequenced by immunoSEQ multiplex PCR, and TCRdb holds only the in-frame ones, with some missing. The sample lists over 55,000 clones; approximately 70% were seen once. Source material: PBMCs. The receptors stem from a woman aged 50 to 60 in good health and CMV-seropositive.

This clone was seen only a few times. V usage is TRBV6-4 and J usage is TRBJ2-5; D possibly corresponds to TRBD2 (5 bases). This CDR3 is built from 13 residues. V lost 6 bases and J lost 5, with 13 bases in between. CDR1 and CDR2 from the germline V gene are MRHNA and SNTAGT. The CDR3 DNA sequence: TGTGCCAGCAGCCAGGAGGCCAGTGAGACCCAGTACTTC. Translated: CASSQEASETQYF.

This clone was observed a few times. The V and J genes are TRBV28 and TRBJ1-4; the match to TRBD1 covers 9 bases. Trimming cost V 6 bases and J 7 bases; bases outside gene matches: 18. The CDR3 is 18 residues long. The germline CDR1 and CDR2 sequences are MDHEN and SYDVKM. CDR3 residues: CASRGVGTGRGRSEKLFF. For the CDR3, the DNA is TGTGCCAGCAGAGGGGTTGGGACAGGGAGGGGAAGGAGTGAAAAACTGTTTTTT. Full variable domain (rest looked up from reference TRBV28 and TRBJ1-4): DVKVTQSSRYLVKRTGEKVFLECVQDMDHENMFWYRQDPGLGLRLIYFSYDVKMKEKGDIPEGYSVSREKKERFSLILESASTNQTSMYLCASRGVGTGRGRSEKLFFGSGTQLSVL.

This rearrangement joins TRBV9 to TRBJ2-3; the match to TRBD2 covers 14 bases. The CDR3 consists of 15 residues. V dropped 3 bases and J dropped 4; count of bases not matched to a gene: 1. Germline CDR1 reads SGDLS; CDR2 reads YYNGEE. The chain's CDR3 is CASSEGLAGADTQYF. The CDR3 nucleotides read TGTGCCAGCAGCGAGGGACTAGCGGGAGCAGATACGCAGTATTTT.

V usage is TRBV5-1 and J usage is TRBJ2-7; TRBD2 agrees at 12 bases. V was pared by 3 bases and J by 4 bases, with 5 bases of the junction left unmatched. The CDR3 has 15 residues. The V gene's germline CDR1 is SGHRS and CDR2 YFSETQ. The CDR3 DNA reads as TGCGCCAGCAGCTCAACTAGCGGGGGGTCATACGAGCAGTACTTC. Its protein is CASSSTSGGSYEQYF.